A single sample is the source of the 19 T cell receptor beta chains below, sequenced in a study of blood T cell repertoires in COVID-19. Assay used: immunoSEQ multiplex PCR; TCRdb lists only in-frame clones, some missing. Of fewer than 200,000 clones in the sample, just over 90% were seen once. Source material: peripheral blood. The source of these receptors is a man aged 18 to 35 with COVID-19, enrolled during active disease.

V and J are TRBV7-9 and TRBJ2-2, with D possibly TRBD2 on 6 matching bases. CDR1 and CDR2 (germline): SEHNR, FQNEAQ (reference sequence). The ends were cut back, 5 bases at V and 1 base at J, with 11 bases in the middle. This CDR3 is 15 amino acids long. The CDR3 DNA sequence: TGTGCCAGCAGCCCCCGACTAGGGAACACCGGGGAGCTGTTTTTT. Its translation is CASSPRLGNTGELFF.

This rearrangement joins TRBV4-1 to TRBJ1-5; TRBD1 is a possible D gene (5 bases). The CDR3 consists of 16 residues. CDR1 and CDR2 from the germline V gene are MGHRA and YSYEKL. Trimming removed 3 bases from V and 4 bases from J, with 16 bases in between. The CDR3 DNA sequence: TGCGCCAGCAGCCACCTCCGGGGGGAGGGAAATCAGCCCCAGCATTTT. Protein: CASSHLRGEGNQPQHF.

V and J are TRBV5-1 and TRBJ1-3, with D unclear. The CDR3 runs to 15 residues. CDR1 and CDR2 (germline): SGHRS, YFSETQ. V lost 4 bases and J lost 4, with 15 bases in between. CDR3 nucleotide sequence: TGCGCCAGCAGCCCCGAACCTTACCGGGGAAACACCATATATTTT. Amino acid sequence: CASSPEPYRGNTIYF.

The gene calls are TRBV29-1 and TRBJ2-7, with a weak D call TRBD2 (6 bases). This CDR3 comprises 13 residues. CDR1 is SQVTM and CDR2 is ANQGSEA in the germline V gene. V dropped 3 bases and J dropped 5 bases, with 14 bases sitting between them. The CDR3 DNA follows: TGCAGCGTTGACCGGGGGAGTGGCAACGAGCAGTACTTC. Translating it yields CSVDRGSGNEQYF.

V usage is TRBV25-1 and J usage is TRBJ2-7; tentatively, D is TRBD1 (6 bases). The germline gives CDR1 MGHDK, CDR2 SYGVNS. CDR3 length equals 15 residues. Deletions cut 4 bases from V and 3 bases from J, with 16 bases between. The CDR3 region is CASSGMGWGHYEQYF. CDR3 bases: TGTGCCAGCAGTGGAATGGGTTGGGGACACTACGAGCAGTACTTC.

The genes are TRBV7-9 and TRBJ2-7; 7 positions match TRBD2. Germline CDR1 is SEHNR and CDR2 is FQNEAQ (reference sequence). V dropped 4 bases and J dropped 3; count of bases not matched to a gene: 9. There are 15 residues in the CDR3. Written as DNA, the CDR3 is TGTGCCAGCAGCTCGGCGGGAGCTGGGATCTACGAGCAGTACTTC. Encoded protein: CASSSAGAGIYEQYF.

V and J are TRBV15 and TRBJ2-1, with D possibly TRBD1 on 6 matching bases. V lost 4 bases and J lost 7, with 8 bases in between. CDR3 length: 12 amino acids. Germline V gene data show CDR1 as LNHNV and CDR2 as YYDKDF (reference sequence). The CDR3 DNA follows: TGTGCCACCAGCATTAGGGGGAATGAGCAGTTCTTC. The encoded protein is CATSIRGNEQFF.

This chain joins TRBV9 and TRBJ2-1, with 12 bases matching TRBD2. Unmatched junction bases numbered 5, after V lost 3 bases and J lost 7 bases. Germline V gene sequence: CDR1 SGDLS, CDR2 YYNGEE. The CDR3 totals 15 residues. In DNA form, the CDR3 reads TGTGCCAGCAGCGCATCCGGGACTAGCGGGAATGAGCAGTTCTTC. Translated: CASSASGTSGNEQFF.

The V and J genes are TRBV5-6 and TRBJ2-7; 7 nucleotides match TRBD2. CDR1 and CDR2 (germline): SGHDT, YYEEEE. The junction had 6 bases not matched to a gene; V was cut back by 0 bases and J by 6 bases. CDR3 size: 14 residues. In nucleotides, the CDR3 is TGTGCCAGCAGCTTGGGCCCCGGGGGGTCCGAGCAGTACTTC. It encodes CASSLGPGGSEQYF.

J is TRBJ2-1 and V is TRBV10-3; a weak D match, TRBD2 (6 bases). This CDR3 is 14 amino acids long. The V gene's germline CDR1 is ENHRY and CDR2 SYGVKD. Trimming left V 4 bases short and J 10 bases short, with 17 bases between. The CDR3 region has the DNA TGTGCCATCAGTGTCGGGCTAGAGGGGAGGGAGCAGTTCTTC. Amino acid sequence: CAISVGLEGREQFF.

This chain links TRBV30 with TRBJ2-7; TRBD1 is a possible D gene (6 bases). The V and J ends lost 1 base and 5 bases respectively, with 15 bases between them. The CDR3 totals 14 residues. In germline, CDR1 is GTSNPN, CDR2 SVGIG (reference sequence). The CDR3 protein is CAWSGFGGLHEQYF. In DNA, the CDR3 is TGTGCCTGGAGTGGTTTTGGGGGCCTCCACGAGCAGTACTTC.

The chain employs TRBV5-1 and TRBJ2-5; 7 nucleotides align to TRBD1. This CDR3 contains 15 residues. Germline V lookup: CDR1 SGHRS, CDR2 YFSETQ. The V gene end was trimmed by 0 bases and the J gene end by 1 base; junction bases not matched to a gene: 3. DNA of the CDR3: TGCGCCAGCAGCTTGGGGGACAGATTCCAAGAGACCCAGTACTTC. Translated: CASSLGDRFQETQYF.

The V call is TRBV7-6, the J call TRBJ1-4; TRBD1 matches at 7 bases. With 1 base clipped from V and 5 bases from J, the junction kept 1 base outside the gene matches. The CDR3 contains 14 residues. The germline gives CDR1 SGHVS, CDR2 FNYEAQ. CDR3 coding DNA: TGTGCCAGCAGCTTAGAGGGGGCGAATGAAAAACTGTTTTTT. Its translation is CASSLEGANEKLFF.

This sequence joins TRBV30 and TRBJ2-1, with TRBD1 matching over 9 bases. The CDR3 is 15 amino acids. Germline loops: CDR1 GTSNPN, CDR2 SVGIG (reference sequence). V was clipped by 0 bases and J by 7 bases; unmatched bases: 7. The CDR3 spells CAWSVQGATRNEQFF. Written as DNA, the CDR3 is TGTGCCTGGAGTGTACAGGGGGCCACTCGGAATGAGCAGTTCTTC.

As regards this clone: The identical CDR3 is also encoded by other nucleotide sequences in the sample. This chain joins TRBV18 and TRBJ2-7, with D maybe TRBD2 (7 bases). The CDR3 extends over 13 amino acids. V lost 6 bases, J lost 5 bases, and 14 bases lay in between. Germline values: CDR1 KGHSH, CDR2 LQKENI. Here the CDR3 reads CASSPTGGHEQYF. The DNA for the CDR3 is TGTGCCAGCTCCCCGACCGGGGGGCACGAGCAGTACTTC.

The rearrangement links TRBV19 to TRBJ2-7, with D perhaps matching TRBD2 (6 bases). CDR1 and CDR2 (germline): LNHDA, SQIVND (reference sequence). The V end was cut by 8 bases, the J end by 2 bases, with 13 bases between. The CDR3 runs to 13 residues. CDR3 sequence (DNA): TGTGCCAGTTCCGGGACTGTAACCTACGAGCAGTACTTC. This translates into CASSGTVTYEQYF.

The chain carries TRBV6-5 and TRBJ2-1; 8 bases are a match to TRBD1. The CDR3 runs 15 residues. Germline V lookup: CDR1 MNHEY, CDR2 SVGAGI. The V and J ends lost 6 bases and 0 bases, in that order; junction bases with no gene match: 4. CDR3 amino acids: CASSPGTGSYNEQFF. Here the CDR3 DNA reads TGTGCCAGCAGCCCCGGGACAGGCTCCTACAATGAGCAGTTCTTC.

This clone has only a few counts. The chain couples TRBV10-3 to TRBJ2-2, with TRBD1 as a possible D gene (5 bases). Between the trimmed V and J ends, which lost 2 bases and 0 bases, there was a span of 13 bases. CDR1 and CDR2 (germline): ENHRY, SYGVKD. This CDR3 is built from 17 residues. Here the CDR3 reads CAISEITGHPNTGELFF. The CDR3 nucleotides read TGTGCCATCAGTGAGATTACAGGACACCCGAACACCGGGGAGCTGTTTTTT.

V gene TRBV7-8 combines with J gene TRBJ1-6; no firm D call. The CDR3 consists of 16 residues. Germline V gene lookup returns CDR1 SGHVS and CDR2 FQNEAQ. The V gene lost 7 bases and the J gene lost 2 bases, with 15 bases spanning the gap. CDR3 loop: CASNARGGPYNSPLHF. The CDR3 DNA is TGTGCCAGCAACGCCCGGGGAGGCCCCTATAATTCACCCCTCCACTTT.